A single sample gave rise to the 2 T cell receptor beta chains below, sequenced in a study of regulatory T cells in long-lasting Graves disease. Researchers made TCR beta libraries by using iRepertoire HTBI primers and running Arm-PCR on CDR3 regions. TCRdb ran MiXCR on the multiplex PCR reads and lists one entry per CDR3 protein. The table includes a few hundred thousand distinct CDR3 sequences, roughly a quarter detected once. Time point here: persistent/refractory GD, antithyroid drugs over 5 years with positive TRAb. The TCR library used RNA extracted from PBMCs. The sample was peripheral blood mononuclear cells (PBMCs), taken when the disease was refractory, from a patient treated with antithyroid drugs. These receptors all stem from a female donor with Graves disease.

This clonotype turned up a few times. The V and J genes are TRBV2 and TRBJ2-1, with 10 positions matching TRBD1. Germline lookup yields CDR1 SNHLY and CDR2 FYNNEI. The V segment lost 3 bases and the J segment 7 bases; nucleotides outside the gene matches: 0. This CDR3 has 13 amino acids. CDR3: CASSEGQGNEQFF. CDR3 DNA: TGTGCCAGCAGTGAGGGACAGGGGAATGAGCAGTTCTTC.

This chain connects TRBV6-1 to TRBJ1-1; 7 bases match TRBD1. This CDR3 is built from 15 residues. CDR1 is MNHNS and CDR2 is SASEGT in the germline V gene. The V segment lost 6 bases and the J segment 5 bases; nucleotides outside the gene matches: 12. This CDR3 reads CASRPRGMEKTEAFF. DNA of the CDR3: TGTGCCAGCAGACCCAGGGGGATGGAGAAAACTGAAGCTTTCTTT.